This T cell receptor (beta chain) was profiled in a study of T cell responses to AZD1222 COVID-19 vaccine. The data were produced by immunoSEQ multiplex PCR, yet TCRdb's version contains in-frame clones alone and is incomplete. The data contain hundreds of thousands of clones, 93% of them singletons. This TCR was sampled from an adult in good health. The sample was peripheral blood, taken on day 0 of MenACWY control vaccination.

CDR3: CASGKLQGYEQYF. The CDR3 DNA sequence: TGTGCTAGTGGAAAGCTACAGGGGTACGAGCAGTACTTC. The chain uses TRBV12-5 and TRBJ2-7, with 7 bases identical to TRBD1. Germline V gives CDR1 LGHNT, CDR2 FRNRAP. This CDR3 has 13 residues. Germline trimming cut 6 bases from V and 4 bases from J; bases unmatched to any gene: 6.